This T cell receptor (beta chain) was identified during a study of identical twins (dated by TCRdb to the mid-2010s). Some background on the complete study: TCR alpha and beta repertoires from monozygotic twins, unrelated adults of various ages and cord blood were deep-sequenced to test whether fetal clonotypes persist. To rule out contamination, the twin experiments were replicated at different times with different library preparation protocols.

This clonotype appeared many times. Its antigen has not been determined. Base qualities are not provided; no much larger clone lies one nucleotide away. The CDR3 goes from the cysteine to the phenylalanine over 16 residues. Solely the CDR3 DNA is kept, with 48 bases framed from the first base. At the junction V is shortened by 6 bases and J by 2 bases, with 17 bases in between. Points the paper makes about the study in general: Fewer insertions were carried by abundant cord blood beta clonotypes; a weaker similar trend was observed in young adult naive repertoires, while no such trend was observed in memory repertoires. Zero-insertion analyses could be partly confounded by invariant T cells such as MAIT and iNKT, though diverse VJ usage argued against such confounding for most clonotypes. The excess sharing between twins in beta out-of-frame sequences was weaker because fewer shared sequences reduced the signal-to-noise ratio. Compared with coincidental sharing between unrelated individuals, an excess of low generation-probability sequences was observed among out-of-frame TCR alpha sequences shared between twins. Recombination models systematically underestimated out-of-frame TCR alpha sharing in monozygotic twins but agreed with sharing between unrelated individuals. Because the same donors could not be followed over many years, the conclusions depended on cross-sectional statistical analysis.

All donors were healthy Caucasians. The twin cohort comprised three pairs of female monozygotic twins, all aged about 18 to 30 years. CD4+ and CD8+ T cell populations were isolated with positive isolation kits from Invitrogen. Libraries were prepared through 5' RACE. The sequencer was an Illumina HiSeq 2000. A universal primer binding site was introduced by template switching, and a unique molecular identifier was present in the final cDNA, enabling accurate counting of TCR cDNA molecules. First-strand cDNA for TCR alpha and beta chains was synthesized from specific primers in the conserved constant-segment region. To control for contamination, every cDNA library carried two barcodes: a SMART-Mk sample barcode plus Illumina barcodes. TruSeq adapter sequences along with Illumina sample barcodes were introduced in two successive PCR steps. The Illumina HiSeq platform was used with custom primers to sequence TCR alpha and beta cDNA libraries. Regarding the original processing steps: Unique molecular identifiers were extracted from raw reads with MiGEC, and CDR3 positions were determined with MiXCR. Recombination models were inferred per individual with the repgenHMM and IGoR tools using an EM algorithm. The tcR package in R was used for shared clonotype analysis, with sharing normalized by the product of cloneset sizes. To study raw recombination without the effects of thymic and clonal selection, out-of-frame nonproductive sequences were analyzed. TCRdb trimmed the raw reads at Q25, called clones with MiXCR and kept productive beta chains. Records with the same CDR3 protein are collapsed into one entry carrying the most frequent genes and DNA. The V and J calls, along with clone size, are taken from TCRdb and not from the paper's own processing. The sample table shows some 500,000 distinct CDR3 sequences, and 20% to 25% are seen once. In total, the top ten clones hold around 0.91% of the sample.

This sample was shared with a second study, whose subject was T cells expressing NK-cell markers. The second paper further reports: Three sorted T-cell subsets (CD3+CD56+NKG2C+, CD3+CD56+NKG2C- and CD3+CD56-NKG2C+) from 7 to 9 donors had their TCR beta-chain repertoires profiled. Among the eight sequenced donors, only one was HCMV-seronegative, while the other seven were HCMV-seropositive. In several experiments an anti-gammadeltaTCR antibody was added to restrict sorting to alphabetaTCR-expressing T cells. In several donors, the dominant CD3+CD56+NKG2C+ clonotypes ranked among the top 10 CD8+ clonotypes, making up roughly 1.0-8% of CD8+ T cells. Those dominant clonotypes were again the most abundant among CD3+CD56-NKG2C+ cells in a few donors, at about 25-65%. Whether the expanded NKG2C-expressing T cell clones were specific for HCMV antigens was left unclear. All eight donors whose samples were sequenced were randomly selected healthy volunteers, three of them men and five women. HCMV-specific IgG was detected in serum with a commercial ELISA kit to determine HCMV serostatus. MIGEC was used to demultiplex reads and group reads by UMI, and MiTCR was used to assemble and quantify clonotypes. To exclude erroneous sequences, only TCR cDNA sequences supported by at least two reads were retained. The tcR package was used for downstream repertoire analysis, with clonotypes matched between fractions based on CDR3 nucleotide sequence plus V segment. VDJmatch was used to annotate antigen specificity against VDJdb, with one amino acid substitution allowed in CDR3.

The sequence was obtained from a woman aged 18-29 years in good health. Sequencing was done on a sample of CD4+ T cells sorted from blood. The V and J genes are TRBV12-3 or TRBV12-4 and TRBJ1-5; the D gene identity is not certain. The CDR3 region reads CASRLGGRDGNQPQHF. The DNA sequence is given as TGTGCCAGCAGGCTCGGAGGCCGAGACGGCAATCAGCCCCAGCATTTT.